The 24 T cell receptor beta chains below all came from one sample that was sequenced in a study of shared clonotypes between healthy human individuals. The table came from immunoSEQ multiplex PCR; TCRdb's copy has only in-frame clones and leaves some out. The sample records approximately 810,000 clones, over 90% being singletons. Naive CD8 cells, CD45RO-negative and positively selected for CCR7, excluded terminally differentiated effector memory CD45RA+ cells. Sequenced material: naive CD8+ T cells sorted from blood. The receptors were gathered from a man between 25 and 39 years old in good health.

The gene calls are TRBV2 and TRBJ2-1; the match to TRBD1 covers 7 bases. In germline, CDR1 is SNHLY, CDR2 FYNNEI. V was pared by 4 bases and J by 8 bases, with 2 bases of the junction left unmatched. The CDR3 is 12 amino acids. The CDR3 DNA reads TGTGCCAGCAGTGGACAGGGCGATGAGCAGTTCTTC. Amino acids: CASSGQGDEQFF. The full variable domain, with the rest looked up from reference TRBV2 and TRBJ2-1, is EPEVTQTPSHQVTQMGQEVILRCVPISNHLYFYWYRQILGQKVEFLVSFYNNEISEKSEIFDDQFSVERPDGSNFTLKIRSTKLEDSAMYFCASSGQGDEQFFGPGTRLTVL.

The chain couples TRBV7-6 to TRBJ2-6; 9 nucleotides align to TRBD1. The germline V gene has CDR1 SGHVS and CDR2 FNYEAQ. J was trimmed by 1 base and V by 3 bases; bases with no gene match: 4. This CDR3 is built from 17 residues. CDR3 amino acids: CASSLGTGRSGANVLTF. The CDR3 DNA follows: TGTGCCAGCAGCTTGGGGACAGGGAGGTCTGGGGCCAACGTCCTGACTTTC.

The rearrangement links TRBV27 to TRBJ2-7; perhaps TRBD2 as D (6 bases). This CDR3 comprises 14 residues. The germline CDR1 and CDR2 sequences are MNHEY and SMNVEV (reference sequence). The germline V and J ends were trimmed by 3 bases and 3 bases, with 12 bases remaining between them. The CDR3 spells CASSFPGSVYEQYF. DNA for the CDR3: TGTGCCAGCAGTTTCCCCGGGAGCGTCTACGAGCAGTACTTC.

CDR3 in DNA: TGTGCCAGCTTCCTTGGGGGGAACACTGAAGCTTTCTTT. It is translated as CASFLGGNTEAFF. J is TRBJ1-1 and V is TRBV5-4, with a weak D call TRBD1 (5 bases). The CDR3 is 13 amino acids. V was cut by 7 bases and J by 1 base, with 11 bases left in between. Germline V gene lookup returns CDR1 SGHNT and CDR2 YYREEE (reference sequence).

This clone was seen more than once but under ten times. The chain carries TRBV5-1 and TRBJ2-7, with TRBD2 identical over 13 bases. V gave up 2 bases and J gave up 5 bases; unmatched junction bases: 4. The CDR3 sequence is 15 residues long. Germline CDR1 reads SGHRS; CDR2 reads YFSETQ. For the CDR3, the DNA is TGCGCCAGCAGCTTCACTAGCGGGAGGGCCCACGAGCAGTACTTC. Amino acids: CASSFTSGRAHEQYF.

V and J are TRBV7-9 and TRBJ2-7; D is uncertain. CDR1 and CDR2 from the germline V gene are SEHNR and FQNEAQ (reference sequence). The CDR3 totals 12 residues. Trimming removed 1 base at V and 7 bases at J, with 8 bases between. CDR3 sequence reads: CASSLVRGEQYF. Written as DNA, the CDR3 is TGTGCCAGCAGCTTAGTCCGAGGTGAGCAGTACTTC. Drawing the rest from reference TRBV7-9 and TRBJ2-7, the complete variable domain is DTGVSQNPRHKITKRGQNVTFRCDPISEHNRLYWYRQTLGQGPEFLTYFQNEAQLEKSRLLSDRFSAERPKGSFSTLEIQRTEQGDSAMYLCASSLVRGEQYFGPGTRLTVT.

The chain couples TRBV27 to TRBJ2-7; 8 bases are shared with TRBD2. Looked up from germline, CDR1 is MNHEY and CDR2 is SMNVEV (reference sequence). This CDR3 spans 14 amino acids. The V segment lost 6 bases and the J segment 4 bases; nucleotides outside the gene matches: 8. CDR3 DNA: TGTGCCAGCAGATCCGGGAGGGGTATTTACGAGCAGTACTTC. As protein: CASRSGRGIYEQYF.

The rearrangement uses TRBV5-1 and TRBJ2-5; 8 bases are shared with TRBD2. V was pared by 1 base and J by 5 bases, with 7 bases of the junction left unmatched. The germline gives CDR1 SGHRS, CDR2 YFSETQ. The CDR3 sequence is 15 residues long. CDR3 protein: CASSLYGRAIETQYF. CDR3 DNA: TGCGCCAGCAGCTTGTACGGGAGGGCCATCGAGACCCAGTACTTC.

V is TRBV7-9 and J is TRBJ2-1; D is undetermined. CDR1 SEHNR and CDR2 FQNEAQ come from the germline V gene (reference sequence). CDR3 length: 16 amino acids. V was pared by 1 base and J by 0 bases, with 10 bases between. The CDR3 DNA follows: TGTGCCAGCAGCTTAGGGTTTATCCGCTCCTACAATGAGCAGTTCTTC. Translated, it gives CASSLGFIRSYNEQFF.

The chain carries TRBV4-3 and TRBJ2-1, with TRBD2 matching over 8 bases. The V gene end was trimmed by 7 bases and the J gene end by 6 bases; junction bases not matched to a gene: 8. Looked up from germline, CDR1 is LGHNA and CDR2 is YSLEER. The CDR3 consists of 14 residues. The CDR3 spells CASNEDTSGNEQFF. The CDR3 region has the DNA TGCGCCAGCAACGAAGACACTAGCGGCAATGAGCAGTTCTTC.

In regard to this clone: Other DNA sequences from this sample encode an identical CDR3 as well. This chain connects TRBV27 to TRBJ2-1; D not certain. Trimming took 1 base from V and 7 from J, leaving 2 bases between them. CDR1 and CDR2 from the germline V gene are MNHEY and SMNVEV (reference sequence). This CDR3 contains 11 residues. The CDR3 DNA follows: TGTGCCAGCAGTTTATTGAATGAGCAGTTCTTC. It specifies CASSLLNEQFF.

The count of this clone is one. The chain uses TRBV5-6 and TRBJ2-7, with no clear D. The CDR3 is made up of 14 amino acids. Trimming left V 0 bases short and J 2 bases short, with 9 bases between. Germline V gene sequence: CDR1 SGHDT, CDR2 YYEEEE. CDR3 region: CASSLALKAYEQYF. CDR3 bases: TGTGCCAGCAGCTTGGCCCTTAAAGCCTACGAGCAGTACTTC. The full variable domain, rest sourced from reference TRBV5-6 and TRBJ2-7, is DAGVTQSPTHLIKTRGQQVTLRCSPKSGHDTVSWYQQALGQGPQFIFQYYEEEERQRGNFPDRFSGHQFPNYSSELNVNALLLGDSALYLCASSLALKAYEQYFGPGTRLTVT.

This clone was observed a handful of times. V gene TRBV5-4 combines with J gene TRBJ2-7; TRBD2 matches at 7 bases. V was clipped by 0 bases and J by 2 bases; unmatched bases: 11. This CDR3 contains 17 residues. In germline, CDR1 is SGHNT, CDR2 YYREEE (reference sequence). Here the CDR3 reads CASSLEGRGIGTYEQYF. The CDR3 region has the DNA TGTGCCAGCAGCTTGGAAGGGCGGGGGATTGGTACCTACGAGCAGTACTTC.

The CDR3 spells CAIESSGSFNEQFF. In DNA, the CDR3 is TGTGCCATAGAATCCAGCGGGAGTTTTAATGAGCAGTTCTTC. The chain links TRBV2 to TRBJ2-1; 8 bases align to TRBD2. V dropped 10 bases and J dropped 7; count of bases not matched to a gene: 12. The CDR3 contains 14 residues. The germline V gene has CDR1 SNHLY and CDR2 FYNNEI.

The V call is TRBV5-1, the J call TRBJ1-1; D gene unclear. V lost 1 base to trimming and J lost 5 bases, with 15 bases between them. Germline values: CDR1 SGHRS, CDR2 YFSETQ. The CDR3 is made up of 15 amino acids. The CDR3 DNA sequence: TGCGCCAGCAGCTTGTATCTACAGCACTTTACTGAAGCTTTCTTT. Residues: CASSLYLQHFTEAFF.

This clone was detected only a few times. The DNA of the CDR3 is TGTGCCAGCAGTTTTTTCCAGGGGAGGTCCCAAGAGACCCAGTACTTC. Translation gives CASSFFQGRSQETQYF. This chain links TRBV28 with TRBJ2-5; D may be TRBD1 or TRBD2 (6 bases each). The CDR3 runs 16 residues. V was shortened by 3 bases and J by 1 base, with 15 bases between the two germline ends. Germline CDR1 reads MDHEN; CDR2 reads SYDVKM.

The chain is built from TRBV6-1 and TRBJ2-1; 7 bases line up with TRBD1. This CDR3 has 15 amino acids. The J segment lost 2 bases and the V segment lost 5 bases, leaving 6 bases of the junction unmatched. Germline V gene sequence: CDR1 MNHNS, CDR2 SASEGT. The CDR3 region has the DNA TGTGCCAGCAGTTCCGACAGGGACCCCTACAATGAGCAGTTCTTC. Translated: CASSSDRDPYNEQFF.

The V gene is TRBV25-1, the J gene TRBJ2-1, with no clear D. Germline V lookup: CDR1 MGHDK, CDR2 SYGVNS. CDR3 length: 14 residues. Trimming pared 0 bases from V and 7 bases from J, leaving 10 bases between. The CDR3 protein is CASSEYIGRNEQFF. Here the CDR3 DNA reads TGTGCCAGCAGTGAATATATAGGGCGGAATGAGCAGTTCTTC.

The rearrangement joins TRBV9 to TRBJ2-1; 7 bases map to TRBD2. Germline assignment: CDR1 SGDLS and CDR2 YYNGEE. The CDR3 is made up of 16 amino acids. After removal of 4 bases from V and 2 bases from J, the junction contained 9 bases not matched to a gene. CDR3 loop: CASSRGASGAYNEQFF. The CDR3 DNA sequence: TGTGCCAGCAGCAGAGGGGCTAGCGGCGCCTACAATGAGCAGTTCTTC.

The chain has TRBV7-6 and TRBJ1-1, with D perhaps TRBD1 (5 bases). Germline CDR1 is SGHVS and CDR2 is FNYEAQ. V was trimmed by 0 bases and J by 3 bases, leaving 14 bases between them. The CDR3 loop spans 16 amino acids. The CDR3 region has the DNA TGTGCCAGCAGCTTAGCGTACGAGGGACGGGACACTGAAGCTTTCTTT. It is translated as CASSLAYEGRDTEAFF. Drawing the rest from reference TRBV7-6 and TRBJ1-1, the complete variable domain is GAGVSQSPRYKVTKRGQDVALRCDPISGHVSLYWYRQALGQGPEFLTYFNYEAQQDKSGLPNDRFSAERPEGSISTLTIQRTEQRDSAMYRCASSLAYEGRDTEAFFGQGTRLTVV.

The rearrangement joins TRBV27 to TRBJ2-7; D not certain. CDR1 and CDR2 from the germline V gene are MNHEY and SMNVEV (reference sequence). The CDR3 length is 13 residues. V dropped 7 bases and J dropped 5 bases, with 15 bases sitting between them. CDR3 loop: CASTSAPGNEQYF. The CDR3 DNA reads as TGTGCCAGCACCTCCGCCCCAGGCAACGAGCAGTACTTC.

This chain connects TRBV7-9 to TRBJ2-7; possible D gene TRBD1, 6 bases. The CDR3 totals 17 residues. Trimming removed 1 base at V and 2 bases at J, with 18 bases between. Per germline, CDR1 SEHNR and CDR2 FQNEAQ (reference sequence). DNA for the CDR3: TGTGCCAGCAGCTTAGGGGCGACAGGACCTAGTCCCTACGAGCAGTACTTC. The encoded protein is CASSLGATGPSPYEQYF.

V usage is TRBV27 and J usage is TRBJ2-7; perhaps TRBD2 as D (5 bases). The CDR3 length is 12 residues. V gave up 4 bases and J gave up 11 bases, with 15 bases separating them. CDR1 MNHEY and CDR2 SMNVEV come from the germline V gene (reference sequence). The CDR3 DNA reads as TGTGCCAGCAGTTCCGGACTCGAAGTGGAGTACTTC. Amino acid sequence: CASSSGLEVEYF.

This chain connects TRBV7-9 to TRBJ1-1; 10 bases fit TRBD1. The CDR3 consists of 13 residues. Germline assignment: CDR1 SEHNR and CDR2 FQNEAQ (reference sequence). With V trimmed by 5 bases and J by 4 bases, 1 base remained unmatched. The CDR3 sequence is CASSGQGVTEAFF. The CDR3 DNA follows: TGTGCCAGCAGCGGACAGGGGGTCACTGAAGCTTTCTTT.